Below, 23 T cell receptor beta chains from the same sample are listed, as sequenced in a study of beta chain features in type 1 diabetes. Sequencing targeted expressed TCRB transcripts, as all isolated RNA had been reverse transcribed. Clones were read by immunoSEQ multiplex PCR, and TCRdb kept only the in-frame ones, dropping some. The sample lists about 240,000 clones; over 11% were seen once. Regarding the study as a whole: There was a moderate but significant shortening of TCRB CDR3s in all four CD4+ subsets of Type 1 diabetes patients.

Their cognate antigens are unknown. The specimen was naive CD4+ T cells from blood. These receptors all come from a man aged 25-45 years with type 1 diabetes.

This clone showed up just a few times. V is TRBV19 and J is TRBJ2-2; 12 nucleotides align to TRBD2. CDR1 is LNHDA and CDR2 is SQIVND in the germline V gene (reference sequence). This CDR3 region has 17 residues. The V gene end was trimmed by 9 bases and the J gene end by 6 bases; junction bases not matched to a gene: 14. CDR3 sequence (DNA): TGTGCCAGCAGGAGGACTAGCGGGACCAAAGGGCCCGGGGAGCTGTTTTTT. Its protein product is CASRRTSGTKGPGELFF.

The chain links TRBV5-1 to TRBJ1-5; tentative D call: TRBD1 (5 bases). CDR3 length equals 14 residues. V was clipped by 0 bases and J by 3 bases, with 7 bases between them. The germline V gene encodes CDR1 SGHRS and CDR2 YFSETQ. This CDR3 is CASSLEGDNQPQHF. The CDR3 bases are TGCGCCAGCAGCTTGGAAGGGGACAATCAGCCCCAGCATTTT.

V and J are TRBV5-1 and TRBJ2-3, with TRBD2 matching 7 bases. The CDR3 totals 16 residues. After removal of 0 bases from V and 1 base from J, the junction contained 5 bases not matched to a gene. Germline V gene data show CDR1 as SGHRS and CDR2 as YFSETQ. The CDR3: CASSLASSGGTDTQYF. The CDR3 nucleotides are TGCGCCAGCAGCTTGGCGTCTAGCGGAGGCACAGATACGCAGTATTTT.

The chain has TRBV5-4 and TRBJ1-1; no clear D gene. V was clipped by 0 bases and J by 0 bases, with 6 bases between them. The CDR3 has 14 amino acids. From germline, CDR1 is SGHNT and CDR2 YYREEE (reference sequence). In DNA, the CDR3 is TGTGCCAGCAGCTTGGCCTCGTTGAACACTGAAGCTTTCTTT. The encoded protein is CASSLASLNTEAFF.

J is TRBJ2-5 and V is TRBV5-1, with TRBD1 matching 9 bases. The CDR3 is 14 residues long. Germline CDR1 and CDR2: SGHRS and YFSETQ. Trimming removed 4 bases from V and 3 bases from J; junction bases left unmatched: 4. The CDR3, as DNA: TGCGCCAGCAGCCGGGGGACAGGGAAAGAGACCCAGTACTTC. Amino acids: CASSRGTGKETQYF.

In this sample, this clone turned up a few times. The chain joins TRBV9 to TRBJ2-7; the match to TRBD2 covers 9 bases. The trim removed 3 bases at V and 4 bases at J, leaving 5 bases unmatched. CDR1 and CDR2 from the germline V gene are SGDLS and YYNGEE. This CDR3 contains 14 residues. In nucleotides, the CDR3 is TGTGCCAGCAGCGCCGGGACTAGCTTATACGAGCAGTACTTC. Translating gives CASSAGTSLYEQYF.

The chain joins TRBV7-2 to TRBJ2-1; 7 nucleotides match TRBD1. Looked up from germline, CDR1 is SGHTA and CDR2 is FQGNSA. The CDR3 is 14 residues long. V shed 5 bases, J shed 4 bases, and the junction held 5 bases outside the gene matches. CDR3 nucleotides: TGTGCCAGCAGCCGGGACAGAAATTACAATGAGCAGTTCTTC. It specifies CASSRDRNYNEQFF.

The chain has TRBV7-2 and TRBJ2-5; 7 bases align to TRBD2. V gave up 5 bases and J gave up 7 bases; unmatched junction bases: 10. CDR3 length: 14 amino acids. Germline CDR1 SGHTA, CDR2 FQGNSA. CDR3 nucleotide sequence: TGTGCCAGCAGCCTAGAAGCGGGACCCGGGACCCAGTACTTC. This translates into CASSLEAGPGTQYF.

V usage is TRBV5-1 and J usage is TRBJ1-2; 10 bases are a match to TRBD1. The germline V gene encodes CDR1 SGHRS and CDR2 YFSETQ. The CDR3 runs 15 residues. V was pared by 4 bases and J by 4 bases, with 7 bases of the junction left unmatched. CDR3 sequence: CASSNRTGGGYGYTF. The DNA of the CDR3 is TGCGCCAGCAGCAACCGGACAGGGGGTGGCTATGGCTACACCTTC.

The table lists this clone with a few counts. J is TRBJ2-3 and V is TRBV30, with D possibly being TRBD2 (6 bases). This CDR3 contains 15 residues. V dropped 2 bases and J dropped 0 bases, with 12 bases sitting between them. In germline, CDR1 is GTSNPN, CDR2 SVGIG (reference sequence). CDR3 in amino acids: CAWSLGLASTDTQYF. For the CDR3, the DNA is TGTGCCTGGAGTCTGGGACTTGCTAGCACAGATACGCAGTATTTT.

The rearrangement joins TRBV18 to TRBJ2-5, with a possible D match to TRBD1 (6 bases). The CDR3 is made up of 14 amino acids. CDR1 and CDR2 (germline): KGHSH, LQKENI. V was shortened by 0 bases and J by 5 bases, with 10 bases between the two germline ends. The CDR3: CASSPPGQRETQYF. In DNA, the CDR3 is TGTGCCAGCTCACCACCGGGACAACGGGAGACCCAGTACTTC.

The chain links TRBV6-6 to TRBJ2-3, with D maybe TRBD1 (5 bases). V lost 0 bases to trimming and J lost 0 bases, with 7 bases between them. This CDR3 contains 15 residues. Germline V gene data show CDR1 as MNHNY and CDR2 as SVGAGI (reference sequence). CDR3 loop: CASSYSSGSTDTQYF. CDR3 coding DNA: TGTGCCAGCAGTTACTCGTCAGGGAGCACAGATACGCAGTATTTT.

This clone has a handful of counts. The genes are TRBV7-2 and TRBJ2-3; 9 nucleotides match TRBD2. In germline, CDR1 is SGHTA, CDR2 FQGNSA. The CDR3 extends over 14 amino acids. J lost 5 bases, V lost 5 bases, and 5 bases had no gene match. CDR3 residues: CASSALAGRDTQYF. The CDR3 DNA sequence: TGTGCCAGCAGCGCCCTAGCGGGGCGAGATACGCAGTATTTT. Combining the CDR3 with reference TRBV7-2 and TRBJ2-3 gives the whole variable domain GAGVSQSPSNKVTEKGKDVELRCDPISGHTALYWYRQSLGQGLEFLIYFQGNSAPDKSGLPSDRFSAERTGGSVSTLTIQRTQQEDSAVYLCASSALAGRDTQYFGPGTRLTVL.

CDR3 residues: CASSSGQVLTEKLFF. For the CDR3, the DNA is TGCGCCAGCAGCTCCGGACAGGTTCTGACTGAAAAACTGTTTTTT. The V call is TRBV5-1, the J call TRBJ1-4, with 7 bases lining up with TRBD1. The ends lost 3 bases at V and 7 bases at J; junction bases unmatched: 9. Germline V lookup: CDR1 SGHRS, CDR2 YFSETQ. This CDR3 region has 15 residues.

The chain is built from TRBV11-2 and TRBJ1-4; 8 bases are a match to TRBD1. With V trimmed by 3 bases and J by 0 bases, 0 bases remained unmatched. This CDR3 is 15 amino acids long. Per germline, CDR1 SGHAT and CDR2 FQNNGV. CDR3 in DNA: TGTGCCAGCAGCTTGGACAGGGCAACTAATGAAAAACTGTTTTTT. Protein sequence: CASSLDRATNEKLFF.

In this sample, this clone turned up a few times. The gene calls are TRBV7-2 and TRBJ1-4; D is possibly TRBD1 (5 bases). CDR1 is SGHTA, CDR2 FQGNSA, per germline. The V end lost 5 bases, the J end lost 8 bases, and 15 bases lay between the germline ends. There are 14 residues in the CDR3. CDR3 residues: CASSPGRGYEKLFF. The DNA of the CDR3 is TGTGCCAGCAGCCCGGGACGGGGGTACGAAAAACTGTTTTTT.

This clone was seen a handful of times. Other DNA sequences in the sample encode the same CDR3. The chain couples TRBV6-5 to TRBJ2-3, with 9 positions matching TRBD1. CDR1 MNHEY and CDR2 SVGAGI come from the germline V gene. The CDR3 is made up of 14 amino acids. The V gene end was trimmed by 5 bases and the J gene end by 1 base; junction bases not matched to a gene: 1. The CDR3 nucleotides are TGTGCCAGCAGTCGGACAGGGGGCACAGATACGCAGTATTTT. This encodes CASSRTGGTDTQYF.

In its sample, this clone was seen a few times. The chain employs TRBV19 and TRBJ2-7; D gene ambiguous. V was cut by 4 bases and J by 3 bases, with 10 bases left in between. This CDR3 comprises 13 residues. CDR1 is LNHDA and CDR2 is SQIVND in the germline V gene (reference sequence). The CDR3: CASSTARYYEQYF. The CDR3 DNA sequence: TGTGCCAGTAGTACGGCCAGGTACTACGAGCAGTACTTC.

The rearrangement uses TRBV7-9 and TRBJ2-1; 7 bases line up with TRBD1. This CDR3 is built from 14 residues. The V segment lost 5 bases and the J segment 6 bases; nucleotides outside the gene matches: 7. Per germline, CDR1 SEHNR and CDR2 FQNEAQ (reference sequence). CDR3 sequence: CASSLETGSNEQFF. The CDR3 nucleotides are TGTGCCAGCAGCCTCGAGACAGGGAGCAATGAGCAGTTCTTC.

The sample holds a few counts of this clone. The chain carries TRBV5-6 and TRBJ1-2; D unclear. The germline V gene has CDR1 SGHDT and CDR2 YYEEEE. V was pared by 4 bases and J by 2 bases, with 9 bases between. The CDR3 has 13 residues. The CDR3 coding sequence is TGTGCCAGCAGCCGAGGGTCGAACTATGGCTACACCTTC. Amino acid sequence: CASSRGSNYGYTF.

This clone appeared a few times. This specimen includes other DNA sequences encoding the same CDR3. The chain combines TRBV30 with TRBJ2-3; possible D gene TRBD1, 5 bases. Per germline, CDR1 GTSNPN and CDR2 SVGIG (reference sequence). The V and J ends lost 0 bases and 1 base respectively, with 8 bases between them. The CDR3 is 14 amino acids. This chain's CDR3 is CAWSVQGGTDTQYF. CDR3 sequence (DNA): TGTGCCTGGAGTGTACAAGGGGGCACAGATACGCAGTATTTT.

This clone was detected once. This chain connects TRBV14 to TRBJ2-7; D might be TRBD1 (6 bases). Germline lookup yields CDR1 SGHDN and CDR2 FVKESK. Trimming removed 4 bases from V and 9 bases from J, with 16 bases in between. The CDR3 loop spans 13 amino acids. CDR3 coding DNA: TGTGCCAGCAGCCTTCATTCTCAGGGGCGGCAGTACTTC. Protein: CASSLHSQGRQYF.

This clone has a single count. The V call is TRBV6-6, the J call TRBJ1-6; 9 nucleotides agree with TRBD1. CDR3 length: 12 residues. V shed 7 bases and J 19 bases; nucleotides not matched to a gene: 11. CDR1 is MNHNY, CDR2 SVGAGI, per germline (reference sequence). The CDR3 nucleotides are TGTGCCAGCACCCAGACCGGGACAGGGCTTCACTTT. This translates into CASTQTGTGLHF.